These 8 T cell receptor beta chains came from one sample sequenced in a study of T cell responses to AZD1222 COVID-19 vaccine. Sequencing used immunoSEQ multiplex PCR; TCRdb keeps in-frame clones, though not all of them. The profile covers about 200,000 clones, with around nine tenths appearing a single time and roughly 4% taken by the ten largest. This material consisted of peripheral blood, taken 28 days after the second dose of the MenACWY control vaccine. All receptors come from an adult who received the MenACWY meningococcal vaccine as a control.

The J gene is TRBJ2-2, the V gene TRBV30, with D possibly being TRBD2 (6 bases). CDR1 and CDR2 from the germline V gene are GTSNPN and SVGIG (reference sequence). The CDR3 extends over 14 amino acids. With 5 bases removed from V and 6 bases from J, the gap between germline ends came to 16 bases. The chain's CDR3 is CAWSATSLPGELFF. The CDR3 coding sequence is TGTGCCTGGTCGGCCACTAGCCTCCCCGGGGAGCTGTTTTTT.

J is TRBJ1-2 and V is TRBV3-1 (or the pseudogene TRBV3-2); D unclear. V was shortened by 3 bases and J by 4 bases, with 18 bases between the two germline ends. Germline CDR1 reads LGHDT; CDR2 reads YNNKEL (reference sequence). This CDR3 spans 16 amino acids. CDR3 region: CASSHPPGVGSYGYTF. The CDR3 DNA follows: TGTGCCAGCAGCCATCCCCCCGGGGTGGGCAGCTATGGCTACACCTTC.

The rearrangement links TRBV6-1 to TRBJ1-2; no firm D call. Germline assignment: CDR1 MNHNS and CDR2 SASEGT. The CDR3 totals 13 residues. The ends were cut back, 3 bases at V and 7 bases at J, with 12 bases in the middle. The DNA for the CDR3 is TGTGCCAGCAGTGATCTAAGGGCGGGTGGCTACACCTTC. Its translation is CASSDLRAGGYTF.

The rearrangement joins TRBV5-1 to TRBJ2-7; 9 bases line up with TRBD1. The CDR3 has 15 residues. Germline CDR1 and CDR2: SGHRS and YFSETQ. V shed 4 bases, J shed 3 bases, and the junction held 8 bases outside the gene matches. The CDR3 DNA follows: TGCGCCAGCAGCGCCGGGACAGGGACTTTCTACGAGCAGTACTTC. Its translation: CASSAGTGTFYEQYF.

The chain links TRBV24-1 to TRBJ2-1; 10 bases are a match to TRBD1. Trimming at V came to 3 bases and at J to 4 bases, leaving 8 bases not matched to a gene. The CDR3 loop spans 17 amino acids. In germline, CDR1 is KGHDR, CDR2 SFDVKD. The CDR3 DNA follows: TGTGCCACCAGTGATCGTATGAGGGACAGGGGTTACAATGAGCAGTTCTTC. Its translation is CATSDRMRDRGYNEQFF.

The rearrangement joins TRBV6-5 to TRBJ1-5; 7 bases match TRBD1. This CDR3 has 14 amino acids. Per the germline V gene, CDR1 is MNHEY and CDR2 is SVGAGI. Unmatched junction bases numbered 6, after V lost 6 bases and J lost 4 bases. CDR3 residues: CASSSLQGNQPQHF. CDR3 sequence (DNA): TGTGCCAGCAGCTCCCTACAGGGGAATCAGCCCCAGCATTTT.

The chain joins TRBV7-2 to TRBJ1-2; no clear D. The V and J ends lost 3 bases and 13 bases respectively, with 18 bases between them. The germline CDR1 and CDR2 sequences are SGHTA and FQGNSA. The CDR3 is 13 residues long. The CDR3 sequence: CASSFRQTVEATF. CDR3 DNA: TGTGCCAGCAGCTTCCGGCAAACAGTGGAAGCCACCTTC.

The CDR3 protein is CASSQDNEQFF. DNA of the CDR3: TGTGCCAGCAGTCAGGACAATGAGCAGTTCTTC. The chain carries TRBV28 and TRBJ2-1; no definite D call. The V end lost 5 bases, the J end lost 5 bases, and 4 bases lay between the germline ends. The CDR3 sequence is 11 residues long. Germline assignment: CDR1 MDHEN and CDR2 SYDVKM.